The sequence of this T cell receptor beta chain was determined in a study of OX40 agonist ivuxolimab in advanced cancers. The study in broad terms: The costimulatory receptor OX40 (CD134) was targeted by ivuxolimab, a fully human IgG2 agonistic monoclonal antibody. The purpose of peripheral TCRbeta sequencing was to test whether ivuxolimab changed TCR sequence diversity and led to clonal T-cell expansion. Of the 50 to 55 dose-escalation patients, hepatocellular carcinoma was present in some 19, melanoma in around 15, renal cell carcinoma in 9 and head and neck cancer in 9. The monotherapy dose-escalation portion (N ≈ 57 patients) of the phase I ivuxolimab trial is reported in the paper. Intravenous ivuxolimab was administered to patients every 2 weeks at six dose levels: 0.01, 0.1, 0.3, 1.5, 3 and 10 mg/kg. Partial responses occurred in three dose-escalation patients, of whom one had hepatocellular carcinoma and two had cutaneous melanoma. Patients were allowed to have had prior anti-PD-1, anti-PD-L1 or anti-CTLA-4 therapy, and more than 30% of the dose-escalation patients had previously received checkpoint inhibitors. The dose-escalation cohort was roughly 87% male with a mean age of about 58 years, ranging from about 20 to 80. What the study reported, not specific to this receptor: At doses of 0.1 to 3.0 mg/kg, clonal expansion of both CD4+ and CD8+ T cells in blood was seen between baseline and week 6. The antigen specificity of the clonally expanded peripheral T cells was not determined. Partial responders in the 0.1-3.0 mg/kg groups had among the lowest normalized peripheral clonal expansion, especially among CD8+ T cells. Low levels of normalized T-cell clonal expansion were also shown by some nonresponding patients. After ivuxolimab, CD8+ T cells had more expanded clones than CD4+ T cells on average.

From V the trimming removes 5 bases and from J it removes 4 bases, while the gene matches leave 14 bases of the junction unaccounted for. The CDR3, cysteine through phenylalanine, is 18 amino acids long. Of all the DNA, just the CDR3 is kept, 54 bases in frame from base 1. From the germline V gene (reference sequence), CDR1 is MNHEY and CDR2 is SMNVEV. Patients with a history of autoimmune disease or receiving systemic immunosuppression were excluded from the trial. In every dose cohort, peripheral blood was drawn for TCR sequencing at baseline, cycle 4 day 1, and cycle 7 day 1. Samples were obtained from an open-label, multicenter, first-in-human phase I dose-escalation trial of ivuxolimab. Adults with locally advanced or metastatic head and neck squamous cell, hepatocellular, melanoma or renal cell carcinoma were enrolled in the trial. Before TCR sequencing, CD4+ T cells and CD8+ T cells from peripheral blood were sorted into separate populations.

Genomic DNA was isolated from the sorted cells so that the TCRbeta CDR3 region could be sequenced. The immunoSEQ Assay was used to sequence the TCRbeta CDR3 regions. The table comes from immuneACCESS by way of TCRdb, which keeps in-frame sequences with V and J called. Part of the clones is missing from these tables; in studies checked, under half for an unresolved V gene and the rest for unknown reasons. This sample has 30,000 to 40,000 clones in its table, and approximately 90% of those were observed once. Of the sample, over 8.5% falls within the top ten clones. As regards this clone: This receptor's antigen is unknown. Qualities for individual bases were not recorded, and no much larger clone is one base off.

The sequence derives from an adult with an advanced solid tumor such as melanoma, head and neck, liver or kidney cancer. The V and J genes are TRBV27 and TRBJ2-2; 9 of the junction bases match TRBD1. The sequencing used CD4+ or CD8+ T cells sorted from blood, collected in a trial of the OX40 agonist ivuxolimab. CDR3 region: CASSPTPPQGAGTGELFF. The DNA sequence is given as TGTGCCAGCAGTCCGACCCCTCCACAGGGGGCAGGCACCGGGGAGCTGTTTTTT.